The 25 T cell receptor beta chains given below trace back to one sample, sequenced in a study of T cells in tuberculosis. After thawing and overnight rest, PBMC were stained with GMM-loaded CD1B tetramer, viability dye and anti-CD3 for sorting. The CD1B tetramers carried C32 glucose monomycolate purified from Rhodococcus equi. Some clones are missing from TCRdb's copy, which holds only in-frame ones; the method was immunoSEQ multiplex PCR. The sample consists of 55,000 to 70,000 clones, 81% of them appearing once. Sequencing was done on a sample of CD1b-GMM tetramer-negative cells sorted from PBMCs. The receptor source for this set is an adult woman with latent tuberculosis.

This chain connects TRBV7-2 to TRBJ2-2; possible D gene TRBD1, 6 bases. The V end lost 2 bases, the J end lost 1 base, and 8 bases lay between the germline ends. The CDR3 consists of 15 residues. CDR1 is SGHTA and CDR2 is FQGNSA in the germline V gene. The CDR3 sequence is CASSLRGGNTGELFF. The CDR3 DNA reads TGTGCCAGCAGCTTAAGAGGGGGGAACACCGGGGAGCTGTTTTTT.

This sequence joins TRBV10-3 and TRBJ1-5; D uncertain. The CDR3 is made up of 13 amino acids. Germline V gives CDR1 ENHRY, CDR2 SYGVKD. V was clipped by 10 bases and J by 1 base, with 11 bases between them. Here the CDR3 DNA reads TGTGCCACAAGGCCGGGGAGCAATCAGCCCCAGCATTTT. Translating gives CATRPGSNQPQHF.

By proportion, this clone is medium-sized. The genes are TRBV10-2 and TRBJ2-3; TRBD2 matches 9 bases. This CDR3 has 14 residues. CDR1 is WSHSY and CDR2 is SAAADI in the germline V gene. Losses at the gene ends were 8 bases for V and 3 bases for J; bases not matched to a gene: 6. CDR3 sequence: CASSRLAGTDTQYF. CDR3 nucleotides: TGCGCCAGCTCCCGGCTAGCGGGAACAGATACGCAGTATTTT.

The V and J genes are TRBV27 and TRBJ2-3; D is possibly TRBD1 (6 bases). The CDR3 is made up of 14 amino acids. With 5 bases removed from V and 2 bases from J, the gap between germline ends came to 11 bases. Germline CDR1 reads MNHEY; CDR2 reads SMNVEV (reference sequence). The CDR3 DNA is TGTGCCAGCAGTCTGACAGGCCCCACAGATACGCAGTATTTT. Translated, it gives CASSLTGPTDTQYF.

V usage is TRBV6-1 and J usage is TRBJ2-3; 9 nucleotides match TRBD2. The CDR3 spans 16 residues. From germline, CDR1 is MNHNS and CDR2 SASEGT. Germline trimming cut 3 bases from V and 3 bases from J; bases unmatched to any gene: 7. The CDR3 loop reads CASSDFFSGRTDTQYF. The CDR3 DNA reads as TGTGCCAGCAGTGACTTCTTTAGCGGGAGAACAGATACGCAGTATTTT.

V usage is TRBV11-2 and J usage is TRBJ2-1; 13 bases are a match to TRBD2. This CDR3 contains 19 residues. J gave up 2 bases and V 4 bases, and 11 bases lay outside the gene matches. Germline assignment: CDR1 SGHAT and CDR2 FQNNGV. The CDR3 protein is CASSWGLAGSFGTYNEQFF. The DNA of the CDR3 is TGTGCCAGCAGCTGGGGACTAGCGGGGTCATTTGGCACCTACAATGAGCAGTTCTTC.

The genes are TRBV25-1 and TRBJ1-4; TRBD1 matches at 10 bases. Germline V gene data show CDR1 as MGHDK and CDR2 as SYGVNS. CDR3 length: 15 amino acids. J gave up 6 bases and V 4 bases, and 5 bases lay outside the gene matches. The CDR3 reads CASSGSGTGDEKLFF. CDR3 bases: TGTGCCAGCAGTGGCTCCGGGACAGGGGATGAAAAACTGTTTTTT.

The genes are TRBV18 and TRBJ1-4; TRBD1 matches at 7 bases. In germline, CDR1 is KGHSH, CDR2 LQKENI. There are 14 residues in the CDR3. The J segment lost 5 bases and the V segment lost 5 bases, leaving 5 bases of the junction unmatched. The CDR3 loop reads CASSSGQINEKLFF. CDR3 bases: TGTGCCAGCTCATCGGGACAGATAAATGAAAAACTGTTTTTT. The whole variable domain, filled in from reference TRBV18 and TRBJ1-4, reads NAGVMQNPRHLVRRRGQEARLRCSPMKGHSHVYWYRQLPEEGLKFMVYLQKENIIDESGMPKERFSAEFPKEGPSILRIQQVVRGDSAAYFCASSSGQINEKLFFGSGTQLSVL.

The rearrangement uses TRBV11-2 and TRBJ2-1; TRBD1 is a possible D gene (5 bases). The V gene's germline CDR1 is SGHAT and CDR2 FQNNGV. This CDR3 region has 15 residues. The V end was cut by 0 bases, the J end by 2 bases, with 8 bases between. The CDR3 region is CASSLERTTYNEQFF. Written as DNA, the CDR3 is TGTGCCAGCAGCTTAGAACGGACAACCTACAATGAGCAGTTCTTC. Variable domain in full (rest from reference TRBV11-2 and TRBJ2-1): EAGVAQSPRYKIIEKRQSVAFWCNPISGHATLYWYQQILGQGPKLLIQFQNNGVVDDSQLPKDRFSAERLKGVDSTLKIQPAKLEDSAVYLCASSLERTTYNEQFFGPGTRLTVL.

This rearrangement joins TRBV4-2 to TRBJ2-7; 12 positions match TRBD1. CDR3 length equals 17 residues. The V and J ends lost 1 base and 6 bases, in that order; junction bases with no gene match: 10. Germline CDR1 is LGHNA and CDR2 is YNFKEQ. CDR3 protein: CASSQAYGDRGLGEQYF. CDR3 DNA: TGTGCCAGCAGCCAAGCATACGGGGACAGGGGGCTCGGCGAGCAGTACTTC.

The genes are TRBV5-3 and TRBJ2-3; D possibly corresponds to TRBD2 (5 bases). TRBV5-3 is given ORF status, its function remaining uncertain. This CDR3 is built from 16 residues. V was pared by 4 bases and J by 0 bases, with 15 bases between. CDR3 amino acids: CARSGPQRDSTDTQYF. The CDR3 DNA is TGTGCCAGAAGCGGCCCTCAACGGGATAGCACAGATACGCAGTATTTT.

The chain combines TRBV29-1 with TRBJ2-5; D possibly corresponds to TRBD2 (6 bases). The germline gives CDR1 SQVTM, CDR2 ANQGSEA. CDR3 size: 14 residues. V lost 4 bases to trimming and J lost 7 bases, with 19 bases between them. The chain's CDR3 is CSVVRSGALRTQYF. CDR3 nucleotides: TGCAGCGTTGTACGGTCGGGAGCCCTAAGGACCCAGTACTTC.

The chain is built from TRBV7-6 and TRBJ2-2; 8 bases align to TRBD2. Germline V gene lookup returns CDR1 SGHVS and CDR2 FNYEAQ. The V segment lost 5 bases and the J segment 1 base; nucleotides outside the gene matches: 6. The CDR3 loop spans 16 amino acids. Written as DNA, the CDR3 is TGTGCCAGCAGCCCAACAGCGGGGGTGAACACCGGGGAGCTGTTTTTT. Translation: CASSPTAGVNTGELFF.

This chain uses TRBV5-1 with TRBJ1-1; the match to TRBD1 covers 12 bases. J was trimmed by 2 bases and V by 0 bases; bases with no gene match: 2. This CDR3 is built from 16 residues. Germline CDR1 and CDR2: SGHRS and YFSETQ. The CDR3: CASSLAGTGGNTEAFF. The DNA of the CDR3 is TGCGCCAGCAGCTTGGCCGGGACAGGGGGCAACACTGAAGCTTTCTTT.

The V call is TRBV28, the J call TRBJ1-3, with 8 bases lining up with TRBD1. The CDR3 extends over 16 amino acids. CDR1 and CDR2 from the germline V gene are MDHEN and SYDVKM. The V and J ends lost 5 bases and 0 bases, in that order; junction bases with no gene match: 6. CDR3 nucleotides: TGTGCCAGCAGTACGGGACAGGCCTACTCTGGAAACACCATATATTTT. It specifies CASSTGQAYSGNTIYF. The entire variable domain, with the rest obtained from reference TRBV28 and TRBJ1-3, is as follows: DVKVTQSSRYLVKRTGEKVFLECVQDMDHENMFWYRQDPGLGLRLIYFSYDVKMKEKGDIPEGYSVSREKKERFSLILESASTNQTSMYLCASSTGQAYSGNTIYFGEGSWLTVV.

V is TRBV28 and J is TRBJ2-7, with 8 bases matching TRBD1. V lost 6 bases, J lost 12 bases, and 10 bases stayed unmatched. Germline V CDR1 and CDR2: MDHEN, SYDVKM. CDR3 length equals 12 residues. The CDR3 nucleotides are TGTGCCAGCAGCACAGGGGGTTTGAGCAGGTACTTC. Translating it yields CASSTGGLSRYF.

The CDR3 here is CAISESEYSPLHF. In nucleotides, the CDR3 is TGTGCCATCAGTGAGTCAGAGTATTCACCCCTCCACTTT. The chain combines TRBV10-3 with TRBJ1-6, with D uncertain. The CDR3 loop spans 13 amino acids. Germline CDR1 and CDR2: ENHRY and SYGVKD. The V end lost 0 bases, the J end lost 8 bases, and 5 bases lay between the germline ends.

This rearrangement joins TRBV19 to TRBJ2-7; a weak D match, TRBD1 (5 bases). V was shortened by 10 bases and J by 4 bases, with 17 bases between the two germline ends. Germline assignment: CDR1 LNHDA and CDR2 SQIVND (reference sequence). This CDR3 is 13 amino acids long. The CDR3 sequence is CATAPSGKYEQYF. The CDR3 bases are TGTGCCACCGCCCCGTCAGGGAAATACGAGCAGTACTTC.

The rearrangement uses TRBV18 and TRBJ1-2; maybe TRBD1 (5 bases). The CDR3 runs to 14 residues. V was cut by 3 bases and J by 8 bases, with 16 bases left in between. Germline values: CDR1 KGHSH, CDR2 LQKENI. CDR3 amino acids: CASSPPPPQGGYTF. CDR3 DNA: TGTGCCAGCTCACCCCCACCCCCCCAGGGAGGCTACACCTTC.

The chain joins TRBV13 to TRBJ2-7; 11 bases are a match to TRBD2. The V gene's germline CDR1 is PRHDT and CDR2 FYEKMQ (reference sequence). The CDR3 has 19 amino acids. The V and J ends lost 3 bases and 7 bases, in that order; junction bases with no gene match: 20. The CDR3 protein is CASSFGGTSGPLNGREQYF. The DNA for the CDR3 is TGTGCCAGCAGCTTTGGGGGGACTAGCGGACCTCTTAACGGTAGGGAGCAGTACTTC.

The gene calls are TRBV4-3 and TRBJ2-3; tentatively, D is TRBD1 (6 bases). This CDR3 is built from 15 residues. V lost 1 base, J lost 0 bases, and 8 bases lay in between. The germline gives CDR1 LGHNA, CDR2 YSLEER. In DNA form, the CDR3 reads TGCGCCAGCAGCCAAGGGACAGAGAGCACAGATACGCAGTATTTT. It yields the protein CASSQGTESTDTQYF.

The chain recombines TRBV27 with TRBJ2-1; D may be TRBD1 (5 bases). Germline loops: CDR1 MNHEY, CDR2 SMNVEV (reference sequence). This CDR3 contains 16 residues. V was shortened by 4 bases and J by 0 bases, with 13 bases between the two germline ends. CDR3 in DNA: TGTGCCAGCAGTTCTCCTGGGGCGCGCTCCTACAATGAGCAGTTCTTC. Encoded protein: CASSSPGARSYNEQFF.

This rearrangement joins TRBV25-1 to TRBJ1-5; TRBD1 matches at 7 bases. Germline loops: CDR1 MGHDK, CDR2 SYGVNS. V lost 10 bases to trimming and J lost 1 base; unmatched junction nucleotides: 7. This CDR3 comprises 14 residues. The DNA for the CDR3 is TGTGCCACCTCGGACAGGCGCAGCAATCAGCCCCAGCATTTT. Its translation: CATSDRRSNQPQHF.

The table lists this clone with a few counts. This sequence joins TRBV7-2 and TRBJ2-7, with D maybe TRBD1 (5 bases). The CDR3 consists of 13 residues. V was shortened by 5 bases and J by 2 bases, with 10 bases between the two germline ends. Germline V gene sequence: CDR1 SGHTA, CDR2 FQGNSA. The CDR3 DNA reads TGTGCCAGCAGCGGGGTAGGGGCCTACGAGCAGTACTTC. It yields the protein CASSGVGAYEQYF.

This clone appeared once. A read error may produce the germline difference seen at one junction end. The rearrangement links TRBV19 to TRBJ2-5; D is perhaps TRBD2 (5 bases). The CDR3 consists of 13 residues. The germline gives CDR1 LNHDA, CDR2 SQIVND (reference sequence). The CDR3 sequence: CASSITGRETRYF. The CDR3 nucleotides are TGTGCCAGTAGTATCACGGGGAGAGAGACCCGGTACTTC.